Shown below are 13 T cell receptor beta chains from a single sample sequenced in a study of blood T cell repertoires in COVID-19. The method was immunoSEQ multiplex PCR; TCRdb's version includes in-frame clones alone and lacks a portion of them. The sample has roughly 69,000 clones; more than 75% are singletons. Sequenced: peripheral blood. The receptors were sampled from a man in his fifties or sixties with active COVID-19.

The chain joins TRBV24-1 to TRBJ1-2, with no clear D. The germline CDR1 and CDR2 sequences are KGHDR and SFDVKD. The CDR3 loop spans 14 amino acids. V lost 0 bases to trimming and J lost 8 bases, with 12 bases between them. CDR3 bases: TGTGCCACCAGTGATTTGAATCAGGAGGTCGGCTACACCTTC. Translation: CATSDLNQEVGYTF.

This clone was seen a single time. In DNA, the CDR3 is TGTGCCAGTAGTATGGGACAGGGACGGGTCTACGAGCAGTACTTC. Amino acids: CASSMGQGRVYEQYF. The chain recombines TRBV19 with TRBJ2-7, with TRBD1 matching 9 bases. The germline V gene has CDR1 LNHDA and CDR2 SQIVND (reference sequence). Losses at the gene ends were 3 bases for V and 3 bases for J; bases not matched to a gene: 6. The CDR3 has 15 residues.

The gene calls are TRBV9 and TRBJ2-3; 7 bases are a match to TRBD2. From germline, CDR1 is SGDLS and CDR2 YYNGEE. The CDR3 totals 17 residues. V lost 3 bases, J lost 0 bases, and 10 bases stayed unmatched. The CDR3 here is CASSAQAGGGSTDTQYF. CDR3 bases: TGTGCCAGCAGCGCCCAGGCGGGCGGGGGTAGCACAGATACGCAGTATTTT.

V and J are TRBV7-6 and TRBJ1-2, with TRBD1 identical over 8 bases. CDR3 size: 13 residues. Germline assignment: CDR1 SGHVS and CDR2 FNYEAQ. The V and J ends lost 4 bases and 7 bases, in that order; junction bases with no gene match: 5. The CDR3 DNA is TGTGCCAGCAGCTCCGACAGGGGAGGTGGCTACACCTTC. Its protein is CASSSDRGGGYTF.

The chain couples TRBV28 to TRBJ2-7; D may be TRBD2 (7 bases). Per the germline V gene, CDR1 is MDHEN and CDR2 is SYDVKM. Between the trimmed V and J ends, which lost 11 bases and 3 bases, there was a span of 17 bases. The CDR3 extends over 13 amino acids. CDR3 nucleotides: TGTGCCGGACAGCGGGGAAAGGACTACGAGCAGTACTTC. Amino acid sequence: CAGQRGKDYEQYF.

The rearrangement links TRBV28 to TRBJ1-1; the match to TRBD1 covers 8 bases. This CDR3 has 12 residues. The germline V gene encodes CDR1 MDHEN and CDR2 SYDVKM. V shed 5 bases and J 13 bases; nucleotides not matched to a gene: 9. CDR3 nucleotide sequence: TGTGCCAGCAGTCCCGGACAGGGAACTGTTTTCTTT. This encodes CASSPGQGTVFF. Using reference TRBV28 and TRBJ1-1 for the parts outside the CDR3, the full variable domain is DVKVTQSSRYLVKRTGEKVFLECVQDMDHENMFWYRQDPGLGLRLIYFSYDVKMKEKGDIPEGYSVSREKKERFSLILESASTNQTSMYLCASSPGQGTVFFGQGTRLTVV.

This chain joins TRBV7-2 and TRBJ2-1, with 8 bases identical to TRBD2. This CDR3 is built from 16 residues. V lost 2 bases to trimming and J lost 7 bases; unmatched junction nucleotides: 10. Germline V gene data show CDR1 as SGHTA and CDR2 as FQGNSA. This chain's CDR3 is CASSLSGRGEQNEQFF. CDR3 nucleotides: TGTGCCAGCAGCTTATCGGGGCGGGGGGAACAAAATGAGCAGTTCTTC.

The V gene is TRBV4-3, the J gene TRBJ1-3, with D possibly being TRBD1 (5 bases). Germline values: CDR1 LGHNA, CDR2 YSLEER. The CDR3 has 18 amino acids. The V gene lost 4 bases and the J gene lost 5 bases, with 24 bases spanning the gap. The DNA for the CDR3 is TGCGCCAGCAGCCCCCACCTAGGGGCAGGGTCGACTCGAAACACCATATATTTT. Residues: CASSPHLGAGSTRNTIYF.

V and J are TRBV4-2 and TRBJ2-7; 11 bases are shared with TRBD1. V shed 1 base and J 3 bases; nucleotides not matched to a gene: 5. Germline V CDR1 and CDR2: LGHNA, YNFKEQ. The CDR3 has 16 amino acids. The DNA of the CDR3 is TGTGCCAGCAGCCAAGGATGGGGACAGGGGGTCTACGAGCAGTACTTC. It yields the protein CASSQGWGQGVYEQYF.

This chain connects TRBV6-6 to TRBJ2-2, with TRBD1 matching over 10 bases. The V gene end was trimmed by 2 bases and the J gene end by 6 bases; junction bases not matched to a gene: 3. CDR3 length equals 15 residues. The germline V gene encodes CDR1 MNHNY and CDR2 SVGAGI (reference sequence). The CDR3 coding sequence is TGTGCCAGCAGTTACGGGACAGGGGTCGCCGGGGAGCTGTTTTTT. Translated: CASSYGTGVAGELFF.

The genes are TRBV7-9 and TRBJ1-2; no reliable D call. The CDR3 runs to 13 residues. The germline gives CDR1 SEHNR, CDR2 FQNEAQ (reference sequence). V gave up 1 base and J gave up 6 bases, with 9 bases separating them. The CDR3 reads CASSLGQADGYTF. DNA of the CDR3: TGTGCCAGCAGCTTAGGGCAGGCCGATGGCTACACCTTC.

This chain joins TRBV5-5 and TRBJ2-1; D possibly corresponds to TRBD1 (5 bases). Germline V gene sequence: CDR1 SGHKS, CDR2 YYEKEE (reference sequence). This CDR3 has 16 residues. V lost 4 bases and J 4 bases, leaving 18 bases between the germline ends. In DNA, the CDR3 is TGTGCCAGCAGCACGGACGTAACAGGAACTTACAATGAGCAGTTCTTC. Protein product: CASSTDVTGTYNEQFF.

The genes are TRBV27 and TRBJ2-7; D perhaps matches TRBD2 (6 bases). Trimming removed 5 bases at V and 3 bases at J, with 14 bases between. The CDR3 consists of 14 residues. Germline CDR1 reads MNHEY; CDR2 reads SMNVEV (reference sequence). CDR3 in amino acids: CASSRRDGGYEQYF. The CDR3 DNA reads as TGTGCCAGCAGTCGCCGGGACGGGGGCTACGAGCAGTACTTC.